This record covers a single T cell receptor beta chain. Its antigen is as yet unknown. An equimolar mix of two oligonucleotides served as the beta constant-region primer for TRBC1 and TRBC2. Nested alpha and beta constant-region primers with the SP2 primer drove four PCR rounds on ligated cDNA. TCRdb reprocessed the UMI-ligation and nested PCR reads via MiXCR and lists one record per CDR3 protein. The table has approximately 150,000 distinct CDR3 sequences, about 20% seen once. The data derive from a study of naive and memory T cell subsets. This CDR3 is built from 16 residues. V shed 3 bases, J shed 9 bases, and the junction held 14 bases outside the gene matches. CDR1 is MGHDK, CDR2 SYGVNS, per germline. Study-level findings and limits: In CD4 and CD8 cells, diversity dropped from naive through EMRA. A few larger clonotypes appeared in naive repertoires, especially CD8, possibly memory cells re-expressing CD45RA. Expression changes during T cell differentiation may affect RNA-based TCR counts. A clonotype means one alpha or beta sequence, not an alpha/beta pair.

Four subsets defined by CD45RA and CD27 were sorted after CD3, CD4, CD8 and live/dead staining. Material: naive CD8+ T cells from blood. V and J are TRBV25-1 and TRBJ2-1, with 7 bases identical to TRBD2. The clonotype originates from a human donor in good health. CDR3 amino acids: CASSDWGGTGKVEQFF. CDR3 DNA: TGTGCCAGCAGTGACTGGGGGGGAACCGGGAAGGTTGAGCAGTTCTTC.